A selection of T cell receptor beta chains follows, all from one sample in a study of T cell responses to AZD1222 COVID-19 vaccine. Here immunoSEQ multiplex PCR was the method, and the copy in TCRdb shows in-frame clones only, minus some. Of about 140,000 clones in the sample, 90% to 95% are singletons; the top ten hold 3.6%. This specimen was peripheral blood, taken 28 days after the second AZD1222 dose. The receptor set was obtained from an adult who received the AZD1222 COVID-19 vaccine. Both conserved end residues are part of each CDR3. The D gene is left open where the match is weak. A row's size may be missing; if present it is once, few, many or a size class.

clone size	J gene	V gene	D gene	CDR3 DNA	CDR3 protein
NA	TRBJ1-2	TRBV2	NA	TGTGCCAGCAGTGAGACCCATAATACTTATGGCTACACCTTC	CASSETHNTYGYTF
NA	TRBJ1-2	TRBV2	TRBD1	TGTGCCAGCAGCCCGGGACAGGGACTTTATGGCTACACCTTC	CASSPGQGLYGYTF
NA	TRBJ2-5	TRBV29-1	TRBD1	TGCAGCGCCCAGGCCCGGGTAGACAGGGCCCAGTACTTC	CSAQARVDRAQYF
NA	TRBJ1-1	TRBV5-1	TRBD1	TGCGCCAGCAGCTTCGAGGGGGCGCGTCGGATGAACACTGAAGCTTTCTTT	CASSFEGARRMNTEAFF
NA	TRBJ2-2	TRBV5-6	NA	TGTGCCAGCACTACTATGAACACCGGGGAGCTGTTTTTT	CASTTMNTGELFF
NA	TRBJ1-3	TRBV12-3/TRBV12-4	TRBD1	TGTGCCAGCAGCTCGACAGGGGCCTACACCATATATTTT	CASSSTGAYTIYF
NA	TRBJ1-1	TRBV5-1	NA	TGCGCCAGCAGCCCCGGGACACTCCACACTGAAGCTTTCTTT	CASSPGTLHTEAFF
NA	TRBJ2-7	TRBV6-4	NA	TGTGCCAGCAGTGTCCAGACAGGCTACGAGCAGTACTTC	CASSVQTGYEQYF
NA	TRBJ2-1	TRBV4-1	NA	TGCGCCAGCAGCCGGGGCGACAATGAGCAGTTCTTC	CASSRGDNEQFF
NA	TRBJ1-1	TRBV4-1	NA	TGCGCCAGCAGCCAAGGGTACAGGGTAAACACTGAAGCTTTCTTT	CASSQGYRVNTEAFF
NA	TRBJ2-5	TRBV11-3	NA	TGTGCCAGCAGCTCGACTAGTCTTGAGACCCAGTACTTC	CASSSTSLETQYF
NA	TRBJ2-7	TRBV28	TRBD1	TGTGCCAGCAGCCGGGACAGATCCTACGAGCAGTACTTC	CASSRDRSYEQYF
NA	TRBJ2-1	TRBV24-1	TRBD2	TGTGCCACCAGTGATCCCGGGACTAGCGGGAGGGTGGCCTACAATGAGCAGTTCTTC	CATSDPGTSGRVAYNEQFF
NA	TRBJ1-1	TRBV5-1	NA	TGCGCCAGCAGCCCGACGGCCGGCAAGGGCACTGAAGCTTTCTTT	CASSPTAGKGTEAFF
NA	TRBJ2-7	TRBV20-1	NA	TGCAGTGCTAGTCTTGACAAGCCGTACCACGAGCAGTACTTC	CSASLDKPYHEQYF
NA	TRBJ1-2	TRBV5-1	NA	TGCGCCAGCAGCAACAGGCGAGAGGGCTACACCTTC	CASSNRREGYTF
NA	TRBJ2-7	TRBV6-2/TRBV6-3	NA	TGTGCCAGCAGTACGGCCCGGGGCTACGAGCAGTACTTC	CASSTARGYEQYF
NA	TRBJ1-5	TRBV28	TRBD1	TGTGCCAGCAGTTTATCGGATTGGGACAGGGGCAATCAGCCCCAGCATTTT	CASSLSDWDRGNQPQHF
NA	TRBJ1-2	TRBV7-9	NA	TGTGCCAGCATCCCCAAGGGAGATCTAAACTATGGCTACACCTTC	CASIPKGDLNYGYTF
NA	TRBJ1-5	TRBV25-1	TRBD1	TGTGCCAGCAGCCGACAGGGAACGAGCCAGCCCCAGCATTTT	CASSRQGTSQPQHF
NA	TRBJ1-3	TRBV28	NA	TGTGCCAGCAGTTCCTCGGGCAGCGTTTACTCTGGAAACACCATATATTTT	CASSSSGSVYSGNTIYF
NA	TRBJ2-3	TRBV6-1	TRBD2	TGTGCCAGCAGTGAACGGGTCCCCGGTTCGACTAGCGAGGATACGCAGTATTTT	CASSERVPGSTSEDTQYF
NA	TRBJ2-7	TRBV19	TRBD2	TGTGCCAGTAGTATACCCGGTGGAAGCGGGAGGGCCGGGGAGCAGTACTTC	CASSIPGGSGRAGEQYF
NA	TRBJ1-4	TRBV7-8	NA	TGTGCCAGCAGCCCCCGGGATTTAAATGAAAAACTGTTTTTT	CASSPRDLNEKLFF
NA	TRBJ1-1	TRBV11-3	TRBD1	TGTGCCAGCAGCGCACAGGGGGCAAGCACTGAAGCTTTCTTT	CASSAQGASTEAFF
once	TRBJ2-7	TRBV6-2/TRBV6-3	NA	TGTGCCAGCAGCTCTGACGGGGCCTCCTACGAGCAGTACTTC	CASSSDGASYEQYF
NA	TRBJ2-3	TRBV27	NA	TGTGCCAGCAGTTTATCGTGGGATTGGACAGATACGCAGTATTTT	CASSLSWDWTDTQYF
once	TRBJ2-1	TRBV11-2	NA	TGTGCCAGCAGCTTAGAGAGGTATGAGCAGTTCTTC	CASSLERYEQFF
NA	TRBJ1-4	TRBV5-1	NA	TGCGCCAGCAGCTTGGCGGCAGGCGATAATGAAAAACTGTTTTTT	CASSLAAGDNEKLFF
NA	TRBJ1-1	TRBV9	NA	TGTGCCAGCAGCTTTTCCTCAGGGGCGCAAGCTGAAGCTTTCTTT	CASSFSSGAQAEAFF
NA	TRBJ1-4	TRBV11-2	NA	TGTGCCAGCAGCTTAGATGCCAGGAGTAATGAAAAACTGTTTTTT	CASSLDARSNEKLFF
NA	TRBJ2-1	TRBV13	TRBD2	TGTGCCAGCAGCCCCGGGACTAGCGGGAGTAATGAGCAGTTCTTC	CASSPGTSGSNEQFF
NA	TRBJ1-1	TRBV7-8	TRBD1	TGTGCCAGCAGCTTCCGGGACAGGGGTGAAGGCGCTGAAGCTTTCTTT	CASSFRDRGEGAEAFF
NA	TRBJ2-4	TRBV6-1	TRBD1	TGTGCCAGCAGTGTTGAACCCGTACTGACAGGGGGCGCGGACATTCAGTACTTC	CASSVEPVLTGGADIQYF
NA	TRBJ2-7	TRBV28	NA	TGTGCCAGCAGCCAGCCCAATTCCTACGAGCAGTACTTC	CASSQPNSYEQYF
NA	TRBJ1-4	TRBV6-5	TRBD1	TGTGCCAGCAGCCGGAGACAGGGGAGCGAAAAACTGTTTTTT	CASSRRQGSEKLFF
NA	TRBJ2-5	TRBV28	NA	TGTGCCAGCAGGACGGGTGGGGCCCAGGCCCAGTACTTC	CASRTGGAQAQYF
NA	TRBJ2-7	TRBV6-5	TRBD1	TGTGCCAGCAGTTCACAGGGGTCCTACGAGCAGTACTTC	CASSSQGSYEQYF
NA	TRBJ1-2	TRBV28	NA	TGTGCCAGCAGTTTCGCGGGGGACTATGGCTACACCTTC	CASSFAGDYGYTF
NA	TRBJ2-1	TRBV18	TRBD2	TGTGCCAGCTCACCACAAGGACTAGCGGGACATGAGCAGTTCTTC	CASSPQGLAGHEQFF
NA	TRBJ1-1	TRBV10-3	NA	TGTGCCATCGCTTACTCAGAGAACACTGAAGCTTTCTTT	CAIAYSENTEAFF
once	TRBJ1-2	TRBV29-1	NA	TGCAGCGTTGAAGCGCTTAACGGCAACGTCTATGGCTACACCTTC	CSVEALNGNVYGYTF
NA	TRBJ2-5	TRBV30	NA	TGTGCCTGGAGTGTGGTAGGGCGGGAGACCCAGTACTTC	CAWSVVGRETQYF
NA	TRBJ1-1	TRBV7-3	NA	TGTGCCAGCACCGTTGGTGGTCCCACTGAAGCTTTCTTT	CASTVGGPTEAFF
NA	TRBJ1-1	TRBV29-1	TRBD1	TGCAGCGCCTCCCCGGGACAGGGGACTGAAGCTTTCTTT	CSASPGQGTEAFF
once	TRBJ2-1	TRBV2	NA	TGTGCCAGCACGAGTAATGAGCAGTTCTTC	CASTSNEQFF
NA	TRBJ2-7	TRBV6-5	TRBD2	TGTGCCAGCAGGACTAGCGGGACGTCCTACGAGCAGTACTTC	CASRTSGTSYEQYF
once	TRBJ2-2	TRBV19	NA	TGTGCCAGTAGTCTATGGAACACCGGGGAGCTGTTTTTT	CASSLWNTGELFF
NA	TRBJ2-5	TRBV5-1	TRBD2	TGCGCCAGCAGACCGCTCAGGTCTAGCGGGGGAGAGACCCAGTACTTC	CASRPLRSSGGETQYF
NA	TRBJ1-3	TRBV27	TRBD1	TGTGCCAGCAGTCCGGGGACAGGGAACTCTGGAAACACCATATATTTT	CASSPGTGNSGNTIYF
once	TRBJ1-3	TRBV9	NA	TGTGCCAGCAGCCCCCCTAACAGATCTGGAAACACCATATATTTT	CASSPPNRSGNTIYF
NA	TRBJ1-1	TRBV7-8	NA	TGTGCCAGCAGCGCGCAACCGGCAACTGAAGCTTTCTTT	CASSAQPATEAFF
NA	TRBJ1-2	TRBV28	NA	TGTGCCAGCACCCGCCAGACGACAGCACCTAACTATGGCTACACCTTC	CASTRQTTAPNYGYTF
NA	TRBJ1-1	TRBV12-5	NA	TGTGCTAGTGGTTTCTGGGGGGTAGGTGAAGCTTTCTTT	CASGFWGVGEAFF
NA	TRBJ1-6	TRBV27	NA	TGTGCCAGCAGTGCCTACGATTCACCCCTCCACTTT	CASSAYDSPLHF
NA	TRBJ2-1	TRBV5-1	TRBD2	TGCGCCAGCAGCTTGAGGGTAGCGGGGGACAATGAGCAGTTCTTC	CASSLRVAGDNEQFF
NA	TRBJ1-6	TRBV7-2	NA	TGTGCCAGCAGCCCCGGGGGTGGAGGACCCCTCCACTTT	CASSPGGGGPLHF
NA	TRBJ2-7	TRBV9	TRBD1	TGTGCCAGCAGCATCGGACAGGGAGAGTCGTACGAGCAGTACTTC	CASSIGQGESYEQYF